The clone carrying this TCR beta chain was counted between two and nine times. As yet, its antigen is unknown. Data came from immunoSEQ multiplex PCR; TCRdb stores just in-frame clones and leaves some out. The sample has roughly 10,000 clones, over 75% seen once. Trimming at V came to 10 bases and at J to 6 bases, leaving 6 bases not matched to a gene. The CDR3 loop spans 13 amino acids. Germline CDR1 reads MGHRA; CDR2 reads YSYEKL. Time point described: newly diagnosed, previously untreated cHL patient sample. Magnetic depletion of non-target cells from thawed PBMCs yielded purified CD8+ T cells. Investigators turned to newly diagnosed, untreated classical Hodgkin lymphoma PBMCs for comparison. This specimen comes from a study of PD-1 blockade in classical Hodgkin lymphoma. Findings of the study overall: Compared with healthy donors, newly diagnosed patients reportedly showed lower baseline TCR diversity. The repertoire differences lack a defined cause, possibly disease activity or prior therapy.

Sequencing was carried out using CD8+ T cells from blood. The sequence derives from a human donor with classical Hodgkin lymphoma. V usage is TRBV4-1 and J usage is TRBJ1-4; 9 bases map to TRBD1. As DNA, the CDR3 is TGCGCCACCTCGGGACAGGGCTATGAAAAACTGTTTTTT. Residues: CATSGQGYEKLFF.